This T cell receptor (beta chain) was profiled in a study of cytomegalovirus exposure and HLA in healthy donors. Overall study context: Drawn from HLA-typed donors, 65 million to 100 million unique TCRs were held in an early data release.

Donors in the study were healthy people who gave bone marrow. Germline CDR1 MNHEY, CDR2 SVGAGI. Trimming at V came to 7 bases and at J to 6 bases, leaving 10 bases not matched to a gene. The length of the CDR3 is 15 residues. Primers included in the PCR were 60 Vbeta and 13 Jbeta primers. TCRdb's copy holds only in-frame clones and misses some; the assay was immunoSEQ multiplex PCR. This sample's clone table lists 100,000 to 150,000 clones. The sequence was obtained from a man between 18 and 29 years old in good health and CMV-seronegative. The chain couples TRBV6-5 to TRBJ2-2; 8 nucleotides agree with TRBD1. Sequencing was done on a sample of PBMCs. The CDR3 DNA sequence: TGTGCCAGCAACATTGTTCAGGGGGCGGCCGGGGAGCTGTTTTTT. Translation: CASNIVQGAAGELFF.